These 5 T cell receptor beta chains came from one sample sequenced in a study of CD8+ T cells in alopecia areata. The treatment here: oral pan-JAK inhibitor, 5-10 mg twice daily. As the sequencing template, cDNA was produced by extracting RNA and reverse transcribing it. Using immunoSEQ multiplex PCR, the repertoire was profiled, and TCRdb retains in-frame clones only, with some absent. This repertoire shows approximately 180,000 clones, 50% to 75% found once; its top ten account for around 16%. This sample comprised CD4+ T cells sorted from blood, obtained between weeks 55 and 65, from a patient treated with tofacitinib. Receptor source: a human donor with alopecia areata.

J is TRBJ2-3 and V is TRBV5-8, with TRBD1 identical over 10 bases. Germline lookup yields CDR1 SGHTS and CDR2 YDEGEE. The V segment lost 4 bases and the J segment 5 bases; nucleotides outside the gene matches: 4. The CDR3 runs to 14 residues. The CDR3 DNA follows: TGTGCCAGCAGCCTAAGGACAGGGGGAGATACGCAGTATTTT. Protein: CASSLRTGGDTQYF.

Only a few counts were recorded for this clone. The chain combines TRBV7-9 with TRBJ1-2, with D unclear. Deletions cut 4 bases from V and 5 bases from J, with 8 bases between. The germline V gene has CDR1 SEHNR and CDR2 FQNEAQ (reference sequence). This CDR3 is 12 amino acids long. The CDR3 sequence is CASSSETYGYTF. The CDR3, as DNA: TGTGCCAGCAGCTCCGAGACGTATGGCTACACCTTC.

V is TRBV7-2 and J is TRBJ1-5; the D is unclear. Germline V CDR1 and CDR2: SGHTA, FQGNSA. The V and J ends lost 1 base and 4 bases respectively, with 5 bases between them. This CDR3 has 13 residues. The CDR3 region is CASSLGKNQPQHF. As DNA, the CDR3 is TGTGCCAGCAGCTTAGGGAAGAATCAGCCCCAGCATTTT.

Only a few counts were recorded for this clone. CDR3 sequence reads: CASSYRVSGANVLTF. Here the CDR3 DNA reads TGTGCCAGCAGTTACAGAGTGTCTGGGGCCAACGTCCTGACTTTC. The rearrangement links TRBV6-5 to TRBJ2-6, with D uncertain. The CDR3 is 15 residues long. V shed 2 bases and J shed 1 base, with 6 bases lying between them. Germline CDR1 and CDR2: MNHEY and SVGAGI.

CDR3 residues: CASSAHPGGETDTQYF. The CDR3 coding sequence is TGTGCCAGCAGTGCCCACCCCGGGGGAGAAACAGATACGCAGTATTTT. J is TRBJ2-3 and V is TRBV6-1, with D maybe TRBD2 (6 bases). Trimming stripped 4 bases from V and 3 bases from J, with 17 bases between. Germline CDR1 reads MNHNS; CDR2 reads SASEGT. The length of the CDR3 is 16 residues.